This record covers a single TCR beta chain. Which antigen it targets is not known. Base qualities are missing; no much larger clone stands one base away. Library creation used PCR. Data came from an Illumina HiSeq 2000. The public reads were reprocessed in TCRdb via fastp at Q25 and MiXCR, keeping in-frame beta chains. Rows are combined by CDR3 protein, so each entry shows the most common genes and DNA. This sample gives over 90,000 distinct CDR3 sequences in total; about half of them show up just once. The top ten constitute about an eighth of the sample. The data were taken from a study of CDR3 diversity in severe acne (dated by TCRdb to the late 2010s). The CDR3 covers 17 residues, taking in both the cysteine and the phenylalanine. Only the CDR3 region is kept as DNA, spanning 51 bases read in frame from base 1. V loses 0 bases of germline sequence and J loses 2 bases, and the interval between the two ends is 16 bases. The CDR1 and CDR2 encoded by the germline V gene (reference sequence) are LNHNV and YYDKDF.

The chain employs TRBV15 and TRBJ1-2; possibly the D gene is TRBD1, per 6 matching bases. This clonotype was obtained from a male donor with acne. Specimen: blood. The bases are TGTGCCACCAGCAGAGATCTCGGCTCAGGGGTAAACTATGGCTACACCTTC. The translation is CATSRDLGSGVNYGYTF.